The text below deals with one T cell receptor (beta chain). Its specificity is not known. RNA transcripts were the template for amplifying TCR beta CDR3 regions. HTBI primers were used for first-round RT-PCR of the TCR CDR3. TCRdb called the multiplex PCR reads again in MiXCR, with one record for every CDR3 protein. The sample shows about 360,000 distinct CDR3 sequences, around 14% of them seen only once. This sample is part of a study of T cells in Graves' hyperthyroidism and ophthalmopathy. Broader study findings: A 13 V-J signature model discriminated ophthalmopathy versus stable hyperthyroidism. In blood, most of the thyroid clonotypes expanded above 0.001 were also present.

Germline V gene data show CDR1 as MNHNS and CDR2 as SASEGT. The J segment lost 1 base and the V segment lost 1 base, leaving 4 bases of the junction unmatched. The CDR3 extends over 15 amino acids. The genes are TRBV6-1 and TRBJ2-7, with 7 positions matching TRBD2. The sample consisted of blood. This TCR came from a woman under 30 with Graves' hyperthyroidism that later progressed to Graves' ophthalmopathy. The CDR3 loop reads CASSEEGGSSYEQYF. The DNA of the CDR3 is TGTGCCAGCAGTGAAGAAGGCGGGAGTTCCTACGAGCAGTACTTC.